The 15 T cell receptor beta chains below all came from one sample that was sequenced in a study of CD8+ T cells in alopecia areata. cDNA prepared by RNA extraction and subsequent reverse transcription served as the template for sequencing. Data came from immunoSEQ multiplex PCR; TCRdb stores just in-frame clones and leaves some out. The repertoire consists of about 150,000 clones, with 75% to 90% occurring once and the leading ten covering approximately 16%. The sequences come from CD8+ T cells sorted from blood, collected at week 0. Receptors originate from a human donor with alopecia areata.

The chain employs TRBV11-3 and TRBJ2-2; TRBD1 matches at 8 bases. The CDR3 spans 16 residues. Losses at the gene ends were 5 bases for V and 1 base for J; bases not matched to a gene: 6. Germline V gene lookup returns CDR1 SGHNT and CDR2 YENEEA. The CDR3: CASSPRQGKNTGELFF. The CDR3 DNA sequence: TGTGCCAGCAGCCCTCGACAGGGGAAGAACACCGGGGAGCTGTTTTTT. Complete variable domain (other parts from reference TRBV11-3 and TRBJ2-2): EAGVVQSPRYKIIEKKQPVAFWCNPISGHNTLYWYLQNLGQGPELLIRYENEEAVDDSQLPKDRFSAERLKGVDSTLKIQPAELGDSAVYLCASSPRQGKNTGELFFGEGSRLTVL.

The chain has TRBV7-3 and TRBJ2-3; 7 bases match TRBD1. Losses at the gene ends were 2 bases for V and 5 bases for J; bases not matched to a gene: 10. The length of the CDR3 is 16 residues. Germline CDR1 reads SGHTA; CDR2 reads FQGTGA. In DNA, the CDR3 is TGTGCCAGCAGCTTAGTGCGACAGGGAAAGGGAGATACGCAGTATTTT. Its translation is CASSLVRQGKGDTQYF.

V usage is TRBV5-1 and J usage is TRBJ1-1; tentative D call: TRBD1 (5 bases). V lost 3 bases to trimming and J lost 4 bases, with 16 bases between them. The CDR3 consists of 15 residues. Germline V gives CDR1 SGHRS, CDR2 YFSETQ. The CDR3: CASSSEVGGTTEAFF. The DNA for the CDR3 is TGCGCCAGCAGCTCCGAAGTGGGGGGTACCACTGAAGCTTTCTTT.

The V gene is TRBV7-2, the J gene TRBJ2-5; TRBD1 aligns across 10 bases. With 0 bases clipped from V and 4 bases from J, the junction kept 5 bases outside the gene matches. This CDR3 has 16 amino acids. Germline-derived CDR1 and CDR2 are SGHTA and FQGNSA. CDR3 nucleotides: TGTGCCAGCAGCTTAGCGAGGACAGGGGGGGGAGAGACCCAGTACTTC. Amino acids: CASSLARTGGGETQYF.

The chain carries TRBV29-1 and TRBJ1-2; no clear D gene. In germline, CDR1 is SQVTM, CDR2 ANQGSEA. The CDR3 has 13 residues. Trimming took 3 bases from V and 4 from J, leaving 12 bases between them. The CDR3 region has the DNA TGCAGCGTTGATACGGAACTTAGCTATGGCTACACCTTC. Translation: CSVDTELSYGYTF.

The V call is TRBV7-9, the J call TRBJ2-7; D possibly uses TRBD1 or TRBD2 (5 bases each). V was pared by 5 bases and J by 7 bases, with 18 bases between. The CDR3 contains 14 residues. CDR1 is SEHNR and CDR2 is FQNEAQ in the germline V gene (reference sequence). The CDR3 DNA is TGTGCCAGCAGCCCGCAGGGTTCTTCGGGGGAGCAGTACTTC. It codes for CASSPQGSSGEQYF.

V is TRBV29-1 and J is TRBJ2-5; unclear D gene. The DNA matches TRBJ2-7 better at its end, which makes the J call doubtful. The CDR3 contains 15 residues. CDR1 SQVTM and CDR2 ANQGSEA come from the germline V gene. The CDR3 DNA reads TGCAGCGTTTTTTTCTTCGATTCCACGACCTACGAGCAGTACTTC. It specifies CSVFFFDSTTYEQYF.

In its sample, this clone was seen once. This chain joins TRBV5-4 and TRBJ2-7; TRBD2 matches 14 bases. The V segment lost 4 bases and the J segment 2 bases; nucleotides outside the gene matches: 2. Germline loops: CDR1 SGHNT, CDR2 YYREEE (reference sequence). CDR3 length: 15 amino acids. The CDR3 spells CASSPTSGRAYEQYF. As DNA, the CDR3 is TGTGCCAGCAGCCCGACTAGCGGGAGGGCCTACGAGCAGTACTTC. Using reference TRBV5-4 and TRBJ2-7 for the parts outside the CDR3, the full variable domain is ETGVTQSPTHLIKTRGQQVTLRCSSQSGHNTVSWYQQALGQGPQFIFQYYREEENGRGNFPPRFSGLQFPNYSSELNVNALELDDSALYLCASSPTSGRAYEQYFGPGTRLTVT.

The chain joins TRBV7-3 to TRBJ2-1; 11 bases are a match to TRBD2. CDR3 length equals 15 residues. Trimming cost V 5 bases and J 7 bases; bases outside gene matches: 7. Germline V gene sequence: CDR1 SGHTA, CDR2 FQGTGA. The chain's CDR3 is CASSPTSGSLNEQFF. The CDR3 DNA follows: TGTGCCAGCAGCCCCACTAGCGGGAGTTTGAATGAGCAGTTCTTC. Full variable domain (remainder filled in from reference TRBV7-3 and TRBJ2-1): GAGVSQTPSNKVTEKGKYVELRCDPISGHTALYWYRQSLGQGPEFLIYFQGTGAADDSGLPNDRFFAVRPEGSVSTLKIQRTERGDSAVYLCASSPTSGSLNEQFFGPGTRLTVL.

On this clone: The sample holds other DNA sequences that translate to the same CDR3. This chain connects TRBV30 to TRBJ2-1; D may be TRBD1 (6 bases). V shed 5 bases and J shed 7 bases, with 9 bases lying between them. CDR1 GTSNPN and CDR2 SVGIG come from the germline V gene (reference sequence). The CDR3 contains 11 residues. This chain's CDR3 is CAWGQGNEQFF. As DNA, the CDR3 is TGTGCCTGGGGGCAGGGGAATGAGCAGTTCTTC.

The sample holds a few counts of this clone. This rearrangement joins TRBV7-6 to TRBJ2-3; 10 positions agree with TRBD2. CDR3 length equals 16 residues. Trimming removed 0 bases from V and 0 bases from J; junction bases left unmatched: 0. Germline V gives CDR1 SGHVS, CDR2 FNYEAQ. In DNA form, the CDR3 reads TGTGCCAGCAGCTTAGCGACTAGCGGGAGCACAGATACGCAGTATTTT. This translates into CASSLATSGSTDTQYF.

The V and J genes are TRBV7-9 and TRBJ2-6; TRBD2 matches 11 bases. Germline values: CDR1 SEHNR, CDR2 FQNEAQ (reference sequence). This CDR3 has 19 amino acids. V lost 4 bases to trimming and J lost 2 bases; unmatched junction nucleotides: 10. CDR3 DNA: TGTGCCAGCAGCTATCAACTAGCGGGAGTGGTAGCTGGGGCCAACGTCCTGACTTTC. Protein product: CASSYQLAGVVAGANVLTF. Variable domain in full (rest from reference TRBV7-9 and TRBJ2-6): DTGVSQNPRHKITKRGQNVTFRCDPISEHNRLYWYRQTLGQGPEFLTYFQNEAQLEKSRLLSDRFSAERPKGSFSTLEIQRTEQGDSAMYLCASSYQLAGVVAGANVLTFGAGSRLTVL.

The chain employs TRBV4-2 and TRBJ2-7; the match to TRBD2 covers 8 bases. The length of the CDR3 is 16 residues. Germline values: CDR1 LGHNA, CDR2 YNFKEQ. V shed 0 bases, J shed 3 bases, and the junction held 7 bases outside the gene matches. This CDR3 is CASSQEGGGFLYEQYF. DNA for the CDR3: TGTGCCAGCAGCCAAGAAGGCGGGGGGTTCCTCTACGAGCAGTACTTC.

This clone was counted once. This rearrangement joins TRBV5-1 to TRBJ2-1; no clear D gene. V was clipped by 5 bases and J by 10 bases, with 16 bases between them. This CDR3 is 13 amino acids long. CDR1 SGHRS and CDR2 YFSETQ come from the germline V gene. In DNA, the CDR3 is TGCGCCAGCAGTTCTCTTGGCACAGAAGAGCAGTTCTTC. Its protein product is CASSSLGTEEQFF.

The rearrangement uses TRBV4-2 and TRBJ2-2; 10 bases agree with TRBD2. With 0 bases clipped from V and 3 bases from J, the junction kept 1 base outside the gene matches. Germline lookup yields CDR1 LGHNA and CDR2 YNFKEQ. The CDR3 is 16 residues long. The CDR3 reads CASSQDSGGYTGELFF. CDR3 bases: TGTGCCAGCAGCCAAGATAGCGGGGGGTACACCGGGGAGCTGTTTTTT.